The present entry profiles one T cell receptor (beta chain) with its context. This sample is drawn from a study of blood T cell repertoires in COVID-19. The overall study: Researchers got acute and convalescent COVID-19 samples from the United States, Italy and Spain.

After removal of 3 bases from V and 4 bases from J, the junction contained 2 bases not matched to a gene. Per germline, CDR1 SGHRS and CDR2 YFSETQ. The CDR3 extends over 13 amino acids. Seattle participants joined during active infection and were tracked over time. Original processing methods: Reference gene primer amplification in the assay estimated nucleated cell counts. Assay: immunoSEQ multiplex PCR; the TCRdb copy retains only in-frame clones and omits some. V and J calls plus clone size are reproduced from that table; the DNA served to infer D and trimming. The repertoire consists of approximately 500,000 clones, with roughly 91% occurring once and the leading ten covering around 7.8%.

Sample: peripheral blood. This TCR derives from a woman aged 45-60 years with COVID-19, enrolled during active disease. The chain has TRBV5-1 and TRBJ1-1; 8 bases map to TRBD1. The CDR3 coding sequence is TGCGCCAGCAGCTCGGACAGGGCCACTGAAGCTTTCTTT. This translates into CASSSDRATEAFF.